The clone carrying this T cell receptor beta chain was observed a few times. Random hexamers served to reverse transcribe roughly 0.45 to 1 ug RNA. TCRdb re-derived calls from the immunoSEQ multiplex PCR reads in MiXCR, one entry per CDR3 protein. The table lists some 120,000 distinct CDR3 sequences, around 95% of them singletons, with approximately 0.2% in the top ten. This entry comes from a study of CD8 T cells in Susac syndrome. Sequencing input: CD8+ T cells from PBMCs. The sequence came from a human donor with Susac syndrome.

CDR3 protein: CASSLAGQPQHF. The DNA for the CDR3 is TGTGCCAGCAGCTTGGCCGGGCAGCCCCAGCATTTT. The chain couples TRBV5-6 to TRBJ1-5; the D is unclear. The CDR3 runs to 12 residues. The germline V gene encodes CDR1 SGHDT and CDR2 YYEEEE. Trimming took 0 bases from V and 7 from J, leaving 5 bases between them. The full variable domain, rest sourced from reference TRBV5-6 and TRBJ1-5, is DAGVTQSPTHLIKTRGQQVTLRCSPKSGHDTVSWYQQALGQGPQFIFQYYEEEERQRGNFPDRFSGHQFPNYSSELNVNALLLGDSALYLCASSLAGQPQHFGDGTRLSIL.